This T cell receptor beta chain originates from a study of cytomegalovirus exposure and HLA in healthy donors. The study's findings and limits: In a later analysis, specific HLA alleles were associated with 15,000 or so TCR beta sequences at a 0.05 false discovery rate.

PCR employed 60 Vbeta and 13 Jbeta primers. Measured with immunoSEQ multiplex PCR; TCRdb has only the in-frame clones, and not every one. The sample carries around 140,000 clones, approximately 9% recorded once. With regard to this clone: Its antigen is currently unknown.

Sequencing was performed on PBMCs. The TCR was taken from a woman aged 35 to 49 in good health and CMV-seropositive.

The CDR3 reads CASRGGLIQETQYF. The CDR3 coding sequence is TGTGCCAGCAGGGGAGGACTAATCCAAGAGACCCAGTACTTC. V is TRBV5-6 and J is TRBJ2-5, with D maybe TRBD2 (6 bases). Between the trimmed V and J ends, which lost 5 bases and 1 base, there was a span of 12 bases. The CDR3 is 14 amino acids. CDR1 and CDR2 from the germline V gene are SGHDT and YYEEEE.